The 23 T cell receptor beta chains listed next were all sequenced from one sample in a study of blood T cell repertoires in COVID-19. Data came from immunoSEQ multiplex PCR; TCRdb stores just in-frame clones and leaves some out. The table includes about 150,000 clones, about 83% detected once. Sequencing used PBMCs or T cells enriched from blood (not recorded which). The source is a woman aged 50 to 60 who had been exposed to COVID-19.

This clone came up a few times. This chain joins TRBV5-4 and TRBJ2-7, with D maybe TRBD2 (6 bases). The CDR3 is made up of 18 amino acids. The V gene's germline CDR1 is SGHNT and CDR2 YYREEE (reference sequence). The V end was cut by 5 bases, the J end by 2 bases, with 26 bases between. The CDR3 nucleotides are TGTGCCAGCAGTCCAGCGACTAGTGGTTCAGGAGTCCCCTACGAGCAGTACTTC. Translated: CASSPATSGSGVPYEQYF.

This sequence joins TRBV19 and TRBJ1-5, with D possibly matching TRBD1 (6 bases). The CDR3 is made up of 15 amino acids. Trimming stripped 4 bases from V and 1 base from J, with 11 bases between. Germline lookup yields CDR1 LNHDA and CDR2 SQIVND (reference sequence). CDR3 bases: TGTGCCAGTAGTAGTATGGGGGCCAGCAATCAGCCCCAGCATTTT. This sequence encodes CASSSMGASNQPQHF.

V and J are TRBV27 and TRBJ2-3; TRBD1 matches 7 bases. V trimming: 5 bases; J trimming: 3 bases; junction bases outside the gene matches: 8. The CDR3 spans 15 residues. Germline assignment: CDR1 MNHEY and CDR2 SMNVEV (reference sequence). The CDR3 region has the DNA TGTGCCAGCAGTACAAGACAGGGTACGACAGATACGCAGTATTTT. This sequence encodes CASSTRQGTTDTQYF.

The chain joins TRBV9 to TRBJ2-3, with 10 nucleotides matching TRBD2. There are 17 residues in the CDR3. The germline gives CDR1 SGDLS, CDR2 YYNGEE. Losses at the gene ends were 3 bases for V and 2 bases for J; bases not matched to a gene: 9. CDR3 DNA: TGTGCCAGCAGCGAGGGACTAGCGCGTAAATCCACAGATACGCAGTATTTT. The encoded protein is CASSEGLARKSTDTQYF.

This rearrangement joins TRBV7-9 to TRBJ1-5; 7 positions agree with TRBD1. Germline V gene data show CDR1 as SEHNR and CDR2 as FQNEAQ (reference sequence). This CDR3 has 14 residues. The junction had 7 bases not matched to a gene; V was cut back by 2 bases and J by 9 bases. CDR3 nucleotide sequence: TGTGCCAGCAGCTTACCGATAGGGGGCTCGCCCCAGCATTTT. Translated, it gives CASSLPIGGSPQHF.

The CDR3 loop reads CASSLVQVRYGYTF. CDR3 coding DNA: TGTGCCAGCAGCTTAGTACAGGTCCGCTATGGCTACACCTTC. This rearrangement joins TRBV7-9 to TRBJ1-2; D perhaps matches TRBD1 (5 bases). This CDR3 has 14 residues. V lost 1 base and J lost 4, with 10 bases in between. Germline V lookup: CDR1 SEHNR, CDR2 FQNEAQ (reference sequence).

The chain couples TRBV23-1 to TRBJ1-1; the match to TRBD1 covers 8 bases. TRBV23-1 is identified as an open reading frame with a role that is uncertain. V trimming: 8 bases; J trimming: 1 base; junction bases outside the gene matches: 12. The CDR3 spans 16 residues. DNA for the CDR3: TGCGCCAGCGTTTACTCCAGGGGGCTTAGGAACACTGAAGCTTTCTTT. Amino acid sequence: CASVYSRGLRNTEAFF.

V and J are TRBV19 and TRBJ1-3; D not certain. The germline CDR1 and CDR2 sequences are LNHDA and SQIVND (reference sequence). Trimming removed 6 bases from V and 3 bases from J, with 15 bases in between. CDR3 length: 15 amino acids. In nucleotides, the CDR3 is TGTGCCAGTAGGTTGTCAGCGGCGGTTGGAAACACCATATATTTT. This translates into CASRLSAAVGNTIYF. The full variable domain, with the rest looked up from reference TRBV19 and TRBJ1-3, is DGGITQSPKYLFRKEGQNVTLSCEQNLNHDAMYWYRQDPGQGLRLIYYSQIVNDFQKGDIAEGYSVSREKKESFPLTVTSAQKNPTAFYLCASRLSAAVGNTIYFGEGSWLTVV.

The CDR3 protein is CASSEAGTGGNTIYF. The DNA of the CDR3 is TGTGCCAGCAGTGAAGCCGGGACAGGTGGAAACACCATATATTTT. The chain is built from TRBV6-1 and TRBJ1-3, with 8 bases identical to TRBD1. Per germline, CDR1 MNHNS and CDR2 SASEGT. This CDR3 region has 15 residues. With 0 bases clipped from V and 3 bases from J, the junction kept 1 base outside the gene matches.

This chain connects TRBV4-2 to TRBJ1-2; possibly TRBD1 for D (5 bases). The CDR3 sequence is 15 residues long. The ends were cut back, 0 bases at V and 3 bases at J, with 11 bases in the middle. Germline assignment: CDR1 LGHNA and CDR2 YNFKEQ. The CDR3: CASSQDTRVDYGYTF. Here the CDR3 DNA reads TGTGCCAGCAGCCAAGATACCAGGGTGGACTATGGCTACACCTTC.

This clone was counted between two and nine times. The rearrangement joins TRBV6-5 to TRBJ1-6, with D perhaps matching TRBD1 (6 bases). The CDR3 loop spans 15 amino acids. Looked up from germline, CDR1 is MNHEY and CDR2 is SVGAGI. The ends were cut back, 7 bases at V and 5 bases at J, with 15 bases in the middle. CDR3 DNA sequence: TGTGCCAGCACCGAACAGGGCTTCCATAATTCACCCCTCCACTTT. Translated: CASTEQGFHNSPLHF.

V is TRBV5-1 and J is TRBJ2-1, with 8 positions matching TRBD2. Germline CDR1 and CDR2: SGHRS and YFSETQ. The CDR3 is 12 residues long. V lost 6 bases, J lost 5 bases, and 1 base stayed unmatched. The CDR3 DNA follows: TGCGCCAGCACGGGACTAGACAATGAGCAGTTCTTC. As protein: CASTGLDNEQFF. The variable domain in full, with the rest retrieved from reference TRBV5-1 and TRBJ2-1, is KAGVTQTPRYLIKTRGQQVTLSCSPISGHRSVSWYQQTPGQGLQFLFEYFSETQRNKGNFPGRFSGRQFSNSRSEMNVSTLELGDSALYLCASTGLDNEQFFGPGTRLTVL.

The CDR3 nucleotides are TGTGCCAGCTACGGATCCGAAAACACTGGGCAGGGAGGAGGAGAGACCCAGTACTTC. Amino acid sequence: CASYGSENTGQGGGETQYF. The J gene is TRBJ2-5, the V gene TRBV18; perhaps TRBD2 as D (6 bases). V was cut by 7 bases and J by 4 bases, with 31 bases left in between. CDR3 length: 19 residues. Germline CDR1 reads KGHSH; CDR2 reads LQKENI.

The J gene is TRBJ2-3, the V gene TRBV7-2; TRBD2 agrees at 9 bases. Germline V lookup: CDR1 SGHTA, CDR2 FQGNSA. This CDR3 comprises 16 residues. V gave up 5 bases and J gave up 6 bases; unmatched junction bases: 12. The CDR3 loop reads CASSTGVAGAGDTQYF. DNA of the CDR3: TGTGCCAGCAGCACCGGGGTAGCGGGAGCCGGCGATACGCAGTATTTT.

In this sample, this clone turned up once. V usage is TRBV7-8 and J usage is TRBJ1-1, with D perhaps TRBD1 (6 bases). The CDR3 is made up of 14 amino acids. Germline assignment: CDR1 SGHVS and CDR2 FQNEAQ. V lost 3 bases, J lost 4 bases, and 12 bases lay in between. CDR3 DNA: TGTGCCAGCAGCTTTTGGCAGGGGATCACTGAAGCTTTCTTT. Amino acid sequence: CASSFWQGITEAFF. Using reference TRBV7-8 and TRBJ1-1 for the parts outside the CDR3, the full variable domain is GAGVSQSPRYKVAKRGQDVALRCDPISGHVSLFWYQQALGQGPEFLTYFQNEAQLDKSGLPSDRFFAERPEGSVSTLKIQRTQQEDSAVYLCASSFWQGITEAFFGQGTRLTVV.

The V call is TRBV7-8, the J call TRBJ1-1; weak D call: TRBD1 (5 bases). V lost 3 bases, J lost 5 bases, and 10 bases lay in between. Germline-derived CDR1 and CDR2 are SGHVS and FQNEAQ. The CDR3 is 13 amino acids. The CDR3: CASSFKGDTEAFF. CDR3 DNA: TGTGCCAGCAGCTTTAAAGGGGATACTGAAGCTTTCTTT.

The chain employs TRBV6-2 or TRBV6-3 and TRBJ2-5; TRBD1 aligns across 7 bases. The CDR3 runs 14 residues. CDR1 is MNHEY, CDR2 SVGEGT, per germline. V dropped 4 bases and J dropped 7; count of bases not matched to a gene: 9. The CDR3 protein is CASSSGTDSRTQYF. CDR3 coding DNA: TGTGCCAGCAGTTCCGGGACAGACTCCCGGACCCAGTACTTC.

This chain connects TRBV11-3 to TRBJ2-7; maybe TRBD1 (5 bases). The germline V and J ends were trimmed by 1 base and 4 bases, with 8 bases remaining between them. CDR1 is SGHNT and CDR2 is YENEEA in the germline V gene. The CDR3 is made up of 13 amino acids. The CDR3 DNA reads TGTGCCAGCAGCTTAGGACAGCTTTACGAGCAGTACTTC. Its translation is CASSLGQLYEQYF.

V usage is TRBV6-5 and J usage is TRBJ1-2; 7 bases align to TRBD1. The CDR3 spans 15 residues. Germline V CDR1 and CDR2: MNHEY, SVGAGI. V lost 7 bases and J lost 8; bases outside the gene matches: 16. As DNA, the CDR3 is TGTGCCAGCAAAGGGAGTGGCAGGGGGTGGAGAGGCTACACCTTC. It codes for CASKGSGRGWRGYTF.

The chain carries TRBV5-6 and TRBJ2-7, with TRBD1 matching over 7 bases. V was pared by 0 bases and J by 1 base, with 13 bases of the junction left unmatched. This CDR3 is 18 amino acids long. Looked up from germline, CDR1 is SGHDT and CDR2 is YYEEEE. CDR3 in DNA: TGTGCCAGCAGCTTGGGCCTCATCTGGGACAGAAGGTCCTACGAGCAGTACTTC. Residues: CASSLGLIWDRRSYEQYF.

This clone has only a few counts. The rearrangement joins TRBV4-2 to TRBJ2-5, with 12 bases aligning to TRBD2. The V gene's germline CDR1 is LGHNA and CDR2 YNFKEQ. This CDR3 has 18 amino acids. V shed 0 bases, J shed 2 bases, and the junction held 7 bases outside the gene matches. As DNA, the CDR3 is TGTGCCAGCAGCCAAGATCGGACTAGCGGGGCTGTACAAGAGACCCAGTACTTC. This sequence encodes CASSQDRTSGAVQETQYF.

The J gene is TRBJ1-4, the V gene TRBV19; 9 positions agree with TRBD1. The V gene's germline CDR1 is LNHDA and CDR2 SQIVND (reference sequence). The CDR3 extends over 17 amino acids. The trim removed 5 bases at V and 4 bases at J, leaving 11 bases unmatched. In DNA, the CDR3 is TGTGCCAGTAGTGCCGCACACACGGGACAGGGTAATGAAAAACTGTTTTTT. This gives the protein CASSAAHTGQGNEKLFF.

This chain links TRBV5-1 with TRBJ1-4; no clear D. CDR3 length equals 13 residues. Trimming left V 4 bases short and J 0 bases short, with 4 bases between. CDR1 and CDR2 (germline): SGHRS, YFSETQ. The CDR3 nucleotides are TGCGCCAGCAGCCTAACAACTAATGAAAAACTGTTTTTT. Amino acids: CASSLTTNEKLFF.